Below are 2 T cell receptor beta chains sequenced from a single sample in a study of beta chain features in type 1 diabetes. No antigen has been identified for these receptors. The entirety of the isolated RNA underwent reverse transcription, so expressed TCRB transcripts were sequenced. TCRdb's table, derived via immunoSEQ multiplex PCR, lists solely in-frame clones and lacks some. The repertoire holds a few hundred thousand clones, with roughly 14% as singletons. Study-level points and caveats: For Type 1 diabetes patients, all four CD4+ subsets carried TCRB CDR3s that were moderately but significantly shorter.

Sequencing used naive CD4+ T cells from blood. All receptors come from a woman under 30 with type 1 diabetes.

This clone turned up a few times. The J gene is TRBJ2-3, the V gene TRBV5-1; D gene unclear. CDR3 length: 16 amino acids. Germline V gives CDR1 SGHRS, CDR2 YFSETQ. V was pared by 5 bases and J by 0 bases, with 16 bases between. In DNA, the CDR3 is TGCGCCAGCAGTTCCTACGGTTGGAGAAGCACAGATACGCAGTATTTT. Protein sequence: CASSSYGWRSTDTQYF.

The chain combines TRBV15 with TRBJ1-2; D ambiguous. Trimming pared 0 bases from V and 8 bases from J, leaving 7 bases between. The CDR3 has 12 residues. Germline values: CDR1 LNHNV, CDR2 YYDKDF (reference sequence). CDR3 sequence reads: CATSRDGGGYTF. For the CDR3, the DNA is TGTGCCACCAGCAGAGATGGCGGAGGCTACACCTTC.